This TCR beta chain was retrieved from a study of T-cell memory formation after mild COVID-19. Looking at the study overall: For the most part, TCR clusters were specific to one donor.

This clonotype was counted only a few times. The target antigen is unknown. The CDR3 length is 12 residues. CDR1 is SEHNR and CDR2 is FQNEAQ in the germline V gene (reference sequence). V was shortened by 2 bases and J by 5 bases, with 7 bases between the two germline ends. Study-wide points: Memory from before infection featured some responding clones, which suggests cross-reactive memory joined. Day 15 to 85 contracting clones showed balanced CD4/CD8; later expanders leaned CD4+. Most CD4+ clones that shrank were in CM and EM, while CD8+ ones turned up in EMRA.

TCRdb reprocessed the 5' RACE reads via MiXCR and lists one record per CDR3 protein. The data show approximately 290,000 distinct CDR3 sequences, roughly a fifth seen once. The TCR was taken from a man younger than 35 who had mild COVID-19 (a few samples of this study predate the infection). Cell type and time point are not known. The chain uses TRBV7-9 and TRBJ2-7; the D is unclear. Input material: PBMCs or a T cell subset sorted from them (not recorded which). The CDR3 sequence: CASSLLGDEQYV. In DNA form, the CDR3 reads TGTGCCAGCAGCTTACTTGGGGACGAGCAGTACGTC.